Below are 3 T cell receptor beta chains sequenced from a single sample in a study of T cells in localized non-small cell lung cancer (dated by TCRdb to about 2020). Library preparation used the immunoSEQ multiplex PCR assay. TCRdb carries this immuneACCESS record with in-frame sequences only. Its versions omit some clonotypes, under half of them owing to an unresolved V gene in the studies checked, with the rest unexplained. In this sample the table shows tens of thousands of clones, just over 90% of which occur a single time. The ten most abundant clones make up more than 5.5% of the sample. The sequenced sample was peripheral blood, obtained before any cancer treatment. These receptors were taken from a female donor at least 60 years old with stage I lung adenocarcinoma.

The chain combines TRBV11-2 with TRBJ2-7, with D possibly matching TRBD2 (5 bases). V lost 2 bases to trimming and J lost 7 bases, with 12 bases between them. There are 13 residues in the CDR3. Looked up from germline, CDR1 is SGHAT and CDR2 is FQNNGV. CDR3 sequence (DNA): TGTGCCAGCAGCTTAAATGCACTAGAGGAGCAGTACTTC. Protein product: CASSLNALEEQYF.

The count of this clone is one. The chain links TRBV19 to TRBJ1-2; D uncertain. Per germline, CDR1 LNHDA and CDR2 SQIVND (reference sequence). The CDR3 totals 16 residues. Trimming removed 3 bases from V and 2 bases from J, with 16 bases in between. CDR3 in DNA: TGTGCCAGTAGTATTGATGGTGGGAGGTCGAACTATGGCTACACCTTC. Protein: CASSIDGGRSNYGYTF.

A single count supports this clone. The J gene is TRBJ1-4, the V gene TRBV5-1; possible D gene TRBD1, 6 bases. Per germline, CDR1 SGHRS and CDR2 YFSETQ. V was cut by 5 bases and J by 6 bases, with 17 bases left in between. The CDR3 has 15 amino acids. CDR3 nucleotide sequence: TGCGCCAGCAGTCCCAACCCAGGGGCCCATGAAAAACTGTTTTTT. It codes for CASSPNPGAHEKLFF.